This is a list of T cell receptor beta chains from one sample in a study of cytomegalovirus exposure and HLA in healthy donors. Assay: immunoSEQ multiplex PCR; the TCRdb copy retains only in-frame clones and omits some. This table lists around 150,000 clones. Sequenced sample: PBMCs. All receptors derive from a woman aged 60-70 years in good health and CMV-seronegative. CDR3s include the opening cysteine and the closing phenylalanine or tryptophan. The D gene is left open where the match is weak.

TRBJ2-2 TRBV7-6 16 TRBD2 CASSLGLAGSTGELFF TGTGCCAGCAGTTTGGGACTAGCGGGTTCGACCGGGGAGCTGTTTTTT
TRBJ2-7 TRBV6-5 16 TRBD2 CASSYSRTSLSYEQYF TGTGCCAGCAGTTACTCGAGGACTAGCCTCTCCTACGAGCAGTACTTC
TRBJ1-2 TRBV5-6 14 TRBD1 CASSLGQGSYGYTF TGTGCCAGCAGCTTAGGACAGGGGAGCTATGGCTACACCTTC
TRBJ2-3 TRBV11-2 18 . CASSLAFRQGGRTDTQYF TGTGCCAGCAGCTTAGCATTCCGCCAGGGGGGACGCACAGATACGCAGTATTTT
TRBJ2-7 TRBV18 15 TRBD2 CASSPVAGSGYEQYF TGTGCCAGCTCACCGGTAGCGGGATCCGGGTACGAGCAGTACTTC
TRBJ1-3 TRBV6-5 15 . CASSYAWSSGNTIYF TGTGCCAGCAGTTACGCCTGGAGCTCTGGAAACACCATATATTTT
TRBJ2-7 TRBV5-1 15 TRBD2 CASSYSSGGAYEQYF TGCGCCAGCAGCTACTCTAGCGGGGGGGCCTACGAGCAGTACTTC
TRBJ1-2 TRBV6-5 13 . CASSYDRFYGYTF TGTGCCAGCAGTTACGACAGATTCTATGGCTACACCTTC
TRBJ2-3 TRBV5-1 15 . CASSSGFNRADTQYF TGCGCCAGCAGCTCCGGGTTCAATCGCGCAGATACGCAGTATTTT
TRBJ2-7 TRBV4-1 17 TRBD1 CASSQSTGGLGHYEQYF TGCGCCAGCAGCCAATCGACAGGGGGCTTAGGGCACTACGAGCAGTACTTC
TRBJ1-5 TRBV12-5 18 TRBD1 CASASTPQGVWSNQPQHF TGTGCTAGTGCCTCCACGCCCCAGGGGGTATGGAGCAATCAGCCCCAGCATTTT
TRBJ1-1 TRBV11-2 15 . CASSLGQFMNTEAFF TGTGCCAGCAGCTTAGGACAGTTTATGAACACTGAAGCTTTCTTT
TRBJ2-7 TRBV5-1 15 TRBD1 CASSQGDREHYEQYF TGCGCCAGCAGCCAAGGGGACAGGGAACACTACGAGCAGTACTTC
TRBJ2-7 TRBV5-6 15 . CASSQETGYFYEQYF TGTGCCAGCAGCCAAGAAACAGGGTACTTTTACGAGCAGTACTTC
TRBJ2-1 TRBV30 15 . CAWSGAQGPWGEQFF TGTGCCTGGAGTGGGGCTCAGGGCCCCTGGGGTGAGCAGTTCTTC
TRBJ1-1 TRBV5-1 14 . CASSLEGVNTEAFF TGCGCCAGCAGCTTGGAAGGAGTGAACACTGAAGCTTTCTTT
TRBJ1-5 TRBV7-9 16 TRBD1 CASSSTSGTENQPQHF TGTGCCAGCAGCTCTACGTCCGGGACAGAGAATCAGCCCCAGCATTTT
TRBJ2-7 TRBV10-3 15 TRBD1 CAISGRTGGSYEQYF TGTGCCATCAGTGGTAGGACAGGGGGCTCCTACGAGCAGTACTTC
TRBJ1-1 TRBV11-2 15 . CASSLARTVNTEAFF TGTGCCAGCAGCCTAGCAAGAACGGTGAACACTGAAGCTTTCTTT
TRBJ1-4 TRBV6-5 15 . CASSYGGMESEKLFF TGTGCCAGCAGTTACGGGGGGATGGAGAGTGAAAAACTGTTTTTT
TRBJ2-5 TRBV7-3 14 . CASSPQRGQETQYF TGTGCCAGCAGCCCCCAAAGGGGACAAGAGACCCAGTACTTC
TRBJ1-2 TRBV20-1 11 . CSATISYGYTF TGCAGTGCCACTATTTCCTATGGCTACACCTTC
TRBJ2-7 TRBV10-3 13 . CAISRQDSYEQYF TGTGCCATCAGTCGTCAGGACTCCTACGAGCAGTACTTC
TRBJ2-1 TRBV11-2 16 . CASSLDSWAREGEQFF TGTGCCAGCAGCTTAGATTCTTGGGCGCGTGAGGGTGAGCAGTTCTTC
TRBJ2-5 TRBV25-1 14 TRBD1 CASRDRVDQETQYF TGTGCCAGCAGGGACAGGGTAGACCAAGAGACCCAGTACTTC
TRBJ1-2 TRBV10-3 14 TRBD1 CAISGQGTHYGYTF TGTGCCATCAGTGGACAGGGGACCCACTATGGCTACACCTTC
TRBJ1-5 TRBV7-2 12 . CASSSRAEPQHF TGTGCCAGCAGCTCGCGAGCGGAGCCCCAGCATTTT
TRBJ2-5 TRBV5-1 12 . CASSYGGETQYF TGCGCCAGCAGCTACGGGGGAGAGACCCAGTACTTC
TRBJ2-2 TRBV9 15 . CASSQGPSNTGELFF TGTGCCAGCAGCCAGGGCCCATCGAACACCGGGGAGCTGTTTTTT
TRBJ1-1 TRBV7-8 12 . CASSRTVSEAFF TGTGCCAGCAGCCGGACAGTGTCTGAAGCTTTCTTT
TRBJ2-7 TRBV7-9 18 TRBD1 CASSLVTGGSGPSYEQYF TGTGCCAGCAGCTTAGTCACAGGGGGGAGTGGTCCTTCCTACGAGCAGTACTTC
TRBJ1-1 TRBV5-1 16 . CASSLGLWQGNTEAFF TGCGCCAGCAGCTTGGGTCTGTGGCAGGGGAACACTGAAGCTTTCTTT
TRBJ2-7 TRBV28 13 TRBD1 CASSYDRGHEQYF TGTGCCAGCAGTTACGACAGGGGTCACGAGCAGTACTTC
TRBJ2-7 TRBV19 15 TRBD2 CASSTPLSGNYEQYF TGTGCCAGTAGTACGCCTCTTAGCGGGAATTACGAGCAGTACTTC
TRBJ2-2 TRBV7-3 16 TRBD1 CASSAEGQGNTGELFF TGTGCCAGCAGCGCTGAGGGACAGGGGAACACCGGGGAGCTGTTTTTT
TRBJ1-6 TRBV7-9 12 . CASSLSRGPLHF TGTGCCAGCAGCTTATCTCGGGGACCCCTCCACTTT